The 10 T cell receptor beta chains given below trace back to one sample, sequenced in a study of hypomethylating agent response in myelodysplastic syndrome (dated by TCRdb to the early 2020s). The library was made by the immunoSEQ multiplex PCR assay. Not all clones reach the TCRdb copy of this immuneACCESS table, which keeps in-frame sequences only. Checked studies attribute under half of the gap to unresolved V genes and leave the rest unexplained. This sample has thousands of clones in its table, and roughly 80% of those were observed once. Around a quarter of the sample rests with the top ten. Sequences were derived from bone marrow, sampled before or after starting hypomethylating agent treatment for myelodysplastic syndrome (not recorded which). These TCRs come from a human donor with myelodysplastic syndrome.

This chain links TRBV5-1 with TRBJ2-2; 7 bases fit TRBD2. This CDR3 is built from 15 residues. Trimming removed 1 base from V and 2 bases from J; junction bases left unmatched: 2. Looked up from germline, CDR1 is SGHRS and CDR2 is YFSETQ. Written as DNA, the CDR3 is TGCGCCAGCAGCTTGCGCGGGAGTAACACCGGGGAGCTGTTTTTT. Translating gives CASSLRGSNTGELFF.

The chain combines TRBV11-3 with TRBJ2-7; D call uncertain. In germline, CDR1 is SGHNT, CDR2 YENEEA. V was shortened by 1 base and J by 2 bases, with 9 bases between the two germline ends. This CDR3 region has 14 residues. The CDR3 nucleotides read TGTGCCAGCAGCTTAGCACAGAACCCCTACGAGCAGTACTTC. It specifies CASSLAQNPYEQYF.

The chain is built from TRBV6-1 and TRBJ2-3; TRBD2 might be the D (6 bases). Trimming took off 6 bases at V and 8 bases at J, with 18 bases between the two ends. The CDR3 runs 14 residues. CDR1 MNHNS and CDR2 SASEGT come from the germline V gene. CDR3 coding DNA: TGTGCCAGCAGCGGGCTAACTAGCTTGGGTACGCAGTATTTT. It translates to CASSGLTSLGTQYF.

This chain joins TRBV2 and TRBJ1-5; TRBD1 might be the D (5 bases). Germline V CDR1 and CDR2: SNHLY, FYNNEI. Between the trimmed V and J ends, which lost 5 bases and 2 bases, there was a span of 7 bases. The CDR3 is made up of 13 amino acids. CDR3 sequence: CASSWDGNQPQHF. The CDR3 DNA sequence: TGTGCCAGCAGTTGGGACGGCAATCAGCCCCAGCATTTT.

This chain connects TRBV11-3 to TRBJ2-7; 10 bases are shared with TRBD2. Germline trimming cut 6 bases from V and 0 bases from J; bases unmatched to any gene: 5. Germline CDR1 is SGHNT and CDR2 is YENEEA. The length of the CDR3 is 15 residues. CDR3 bases: TGTGCCAGCAGTCACAGGACTAGCGGCTCCTACGAGCAGTACTTC. Protein: CASSHRTSGSYEQYF. Based on the CDR3 plus reference TRBV11-3 and TRBJ2-7, the full variable domain is EAGVVQSPRYKIIEKKQPVAFWCNPISGHNTLYWYLQNLGQGPELLIRYENEEAVDDSQLPKDRFSAERLKGVDSTLKIQPAELGDSAVYLCASSHRTSGSYEQYFGPGTRLTVT.

This chain links TRBV12-5 with TRBJ2-7; D might be TRBD1 (6 bases). The germline V gene encodes CDR1 LGHNT and CDR2 FRNRAP. Trimming shortened V by 5 bases and J by 2 bases, and 13 bases separated the two germline ends. The CDR3 has 14 amino acids. In DNA form, the CDR3 reads TGTGCTAGTGGTCCGTCGACAGGAACCTACGAGCAGTACTTC. Translation gives CASGPSTGTYEQYF.

This chain links TRBV19 with TRBJ1-1, with 7 bases fitting TRBD1. V lost 4 bases to trimming and J lost 5 bases; unmatched junction nucleotides: 10. The germline gives CDR1 LNHDA, CDR2 SQIVND (reference sequence). The CDR3 spans 15 residues. CDR3 loop: CASSSRQGGGTEAFF. CDR3 sequence (DNA): TGTGCCAGTAGTAGCCGACAGGGTGGAGGTACTGAAGCTTTCTTT.

The gene calls are TRBV9 and TRBJ1-1; weak D call: TRBD1 (5 bases). Per the germline V gene, CDR1 is SGDLS and CDR2 is YYNGEE. This CDR3 comprises 15 residues. Trimming took off 4 bases at V and 0 bases at J, with 13 bases between the two ends. Written as DNA, the CDR3 is TGTGCCAGCAGCTCTCACAGGTATATGAACACTGAAGCTTTCTTT. This translates into CASSSHRYMNTEAFF.

The V gene is TRBV5-4, the J gene TRBJ2-2; TRBD1 matches 8 bases. V lost 3 bases, J lost 6 bases, and 7 bases stayed unmatched. The CDR3 runs to 15 residues. Looked up from germline, CDR1 is SGHNT and CDR2 is YYREEE (reference sequence). The CDR3 reads CASSYGQGQAGELFF. In nucleotides, the CDR3 is TGTGCCAGCAGCTATGGACAGGGCCAGGCCGGGGAGCTGTTTTTT.

This clone was seen a handful of times. The chain couples TRBV5-6 to TRBJ2-3; D is uncertain. The CDR3 has 14 residues. Deletions cut 4 bases from V and 2 bases from J, with 11 bases between. Germline assignment: CDR1 SGHDT and CDR2 YYEEEE. CDR3 in amino acids: CASSPWQTTDTQYF. In DNA form, the CDR3 reads TGTGCCAGCAGCCCTTGGCAGACCACAGATACGCAGTATTTT. Using reference TRBV5-6 and TRBJ2-3 for the parts outside the CDR3, the full variable domain is DAGVTQSPTHLIKTRGQQVTLRCSPKSGHDTVSWYQQALGQGPQFIFQYYEEEERQRGNFPDRFSGHQFPNYSSELNVNALLLGDSALYLCASSPWQTTDTQYFGPGTRLTVL.